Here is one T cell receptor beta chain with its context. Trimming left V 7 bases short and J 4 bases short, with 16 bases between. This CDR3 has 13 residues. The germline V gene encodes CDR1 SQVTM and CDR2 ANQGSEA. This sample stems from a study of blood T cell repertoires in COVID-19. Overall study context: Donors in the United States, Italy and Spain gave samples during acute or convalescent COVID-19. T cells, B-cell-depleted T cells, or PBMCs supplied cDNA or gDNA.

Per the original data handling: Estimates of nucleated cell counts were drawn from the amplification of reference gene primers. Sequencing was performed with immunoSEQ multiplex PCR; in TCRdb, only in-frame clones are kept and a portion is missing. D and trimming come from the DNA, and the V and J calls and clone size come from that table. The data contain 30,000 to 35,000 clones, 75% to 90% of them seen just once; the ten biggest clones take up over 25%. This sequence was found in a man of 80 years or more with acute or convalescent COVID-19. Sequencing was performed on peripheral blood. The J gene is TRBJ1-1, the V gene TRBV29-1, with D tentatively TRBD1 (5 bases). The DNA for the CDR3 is TGCAGCGGAGCATTGGGGCTCGGCACTGAAGCTTTCTTT. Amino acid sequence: CSGALGLGTEAFF.